This T cell receptor (beta chain) emerged from a study of tumor-infiltrating lymphocytes in primary liver carcinoma. Trimming stripped 2 bases from V and 1 base from J, with 10 bases between. CDR1 and CDR2 (germline): SGHRS, YFSETQ. This CDR3 spans 15 amino acids. Blood RNA was derived from unsorted whole blood, and germline DNA was extracted too. Whole-study results and caveats: Tumors reached a significantly greater top-250-clone fraction than blood did (p = 0.039).

This clonotype was detected a few times. Its antigen is unidentified. Total RNA (around 510 ng) served as template for TCR beta cDNA synthesis primed by a constant-region primer. Nested multiplex PCR, run for three rounds with slightly modified ARM-PCR, yielded TCR beta libraries. For approximately 11 cycles apiece, the opening two PCR rounds ran with TRBV1-TRBV30 forward primers and a C-beta reverse primer. TCRdb analysed the multiplex PCR reads with MiXCR anew, one entry per CDR3 protein. The sample yields approximately 310,000 distinct CDR3 sequences, approximately 60% seen once. The sequence was obtained from a man aged 40-55 years with primary liver carcinoma and hepatitis B virus infection. The gene calls are TRBV5-1 and TRBJ2-1; D may be TRBD2 (5 bases). Sequenced material: peripheral blood. CDR3 amino acids: CASSFSAESYNEQFF. Here the CDR3 DNA reads TGCGCCAGCAGCTTTAGCGCGGAATCCTACAATGAGCAGTTCTTC.